This entry concerns a single T cell receptor (beta chain). The data belong to a study of technical replicates of blood from several donors. The CDR3 covers 19 residues. V shed 0 bases, J shed 6 bases, and the junction held 17 bases outside the gene matches. CDR1 is SGDLS and CDR2 is YYNGEE in the germline V gene. Clones were sequenced by immunoSEQ multiplex PCR, and TCRdb holds only the in-frame ones, with some missing. The sample carries some 74,000 clones, roughly 95% recorded once. The genes are TRBV9 and TRBJ1-2; 10 bases are a match to TRBD1. This TCR was sampled from a human donor in good health. Sequencing was carried out using T cells isolated from PBMCs. DNA of the CDR3: TGTGCCAGCAGCGTAGTCCCCCAGGGACAGGGGTTGAGGGGGCATGGCTACACCTTC. It is translated as CASSVVPQGQGLRGHGYTF.